The 14 T cell receptor beta chains listed next were all sequenced from one sample in a study of T-cell reconstitution after alpha-beta-depleted transplantation in children. Unique molecular identifiers were used in preparing the TCRbeta library. Using its own MiXCR run on the PCR reads, TCRdb lists one record per CDR3 protein. Of hundreds of thousands of distinct CDR3 sequences listed, around 25% were seen once; the top ten hold 2.6%. Material: PBMCs, obtained before TCRalphabeta/CD19-depleted stem cell transplant. The receptors were gathered from a girl aged 2 to 9 with Fanconi anemia, due to receive a stem cell transplant.

This clonotype was seen repeatedly, ten times or more. V gene TRBV29-1 combines with J gene TRBJ1-5, with 7 bases lining up with TRBD1. The CDR3 is 12 amino acids. Unmatched junction bases numbered 7, after V lost 6 bases and J lost 8 bases. Germline V gives CDR1 SQVTM, CDR2 ANQGSEA. CDR3 DNA sequence: TGCAGCGTAAGACAGGGCCTGGAGCCCCAGCATTTT. Amino acid sequence: CSVRQGLEPQHF. The variable domain in full, with the rest retrieved from reference TRBV29-1 and TRBJ1-5, is SAVISQKPSRDICQRGTSLTIQCQVDSQVTMMFWYRQQPGQSLTLIATANQGSEATYESGFVIDKFPISRPNLTFSTLTVSNMSPEDSSIYLCSVRQGLEPQHFGDGTRLSIL.

V gene TRBV12-3 or TRBV12-4 combines with J gene TRBJ2-2; perhaps TRBD2 as D (5 bases). V was trimmed by 3 bases and J by 0 bases, leaving 5 bases between them. This CDR3 has 14 residues. In DNA form, the CDR3 reads TGTGCCAGCAGTTTGGGAGCGAACACCGGGGAGCTGTTTTTT. Its translation: CASSLGANTGELFF.

This clonotype has more than one count but fewer than ten. The V gene is TRBV10-3, the J gene TRBJ2-7; no definite D call. CDR1 is ENHRY and CDR2 is SYGVKD in the germline V gene. This CDR3 is built from 11 residues. Trimming stripped 5 bases from V and 5 bases from J, with 7 bases between. The CDR3 sequence is CAISSADEQYF. The CDR3 coding sequence is TGTGCCATCAGTAGCGCGGACGAGCAGTACTTC.

This clonotype was recorded a few times. The rearrangement links TRBV7-2 to TRBJ2-1; 7 bases agree with TRBD1. The CDR3 length is 15 residues. Germline V gene sequence: CDR1 SGHTA, CDR2 FQGNSA. Trimming at V came to 3 bases and at J to 6 bases, leaving 8 bases not matched to a gene. The CDR3 DNA sequence: TGTGCCAGCAGCTTCGACAGGGTACCCATCAATGAGCAGTTCTTC. Its translation: CASSFDRVPINEQFF.

This clonotype was detected once. The V call is TRBV20-1, the J call TRBJ2-7, with a tentative D call TRBD2 (5 bases). The V gene's germline CDR1 is DFQATT and CDR2 SNEGSKA (reference sequence). This CDR3 region has 14 residues. Trimming took off 5 bases at V and 2 bases at J, with 16 bases between the two ends. This CDR3 reads CSAYPTDGTYEQYF. Written as DNA, the CDR3 is TGCAGTGCTTACCCGACGGACGGGACCTACGAGCAGTACTTC.

Many counts were recorded for this clonotype. This CDR3 reads CAAGQETQYF. DNA of the CDR3: TGTGCCGCAGGGCAGGAGACCCAGTACTTC. V and J are TRBV10-3 and TRBJ2-5; D is perhaps TRBD1 (5 bases). The length of the CDR3 is 10 residues. Germline CDR1 reads ENHRY; CDR2 reads SYGVKD. Trimming removed 11 bases at V and 5 bases at J, with 9 bases between.

DNA for the CDR3: TGCGCCAGCAGCTTAGCGGGAGGGCCGGGGTGGTACAATGAGCAGTTCTTC. Its translation: CASSLAGGPGWYNEQFF. The genes are TRBV5-1 and TRBJ2-1, with 10 bases identical to TRBD2. Losses at the gene ends were 2 bases for V and 4 bases for J; bases not matched to a gene: 9. Germline V gene lookup returns CDR1 SGHRS and CDR2 YFSETQ. The CDR3 extends over 17 amino acids.

This clonotype has more than one count but fewer than ten. V gene TRBV20-1 combines with J gene TRBJ1-2, with unresolved D. The length of the CDR3 is 12 residues. Trimming removed 6 bases at V and 7 bases at J, with 15 bases between. Germline V CDR1 and CDR2: DFQATT, SNEGSKA (reference sequence). The chain's CDR3 is CSAPSGAGGYTF. CDR3 bases: TGCAGTGCCCCGTCGGGAGCGGGTGGCTACACCTTC.

A few counts support this clonotype. The rearrangement joins TRBV6-1 to TRBJ2-7, with 7 bases fitting TRBD2. Germline assignment: CDR1 MNHNS and CDR2 SASEGT. The CDR3 spans 15 residues. V lost 2 bases to trimming and J lost 4 bases; unmatched junction nucleotides: 8. The CDR3 sequence: CASSELGGGAYEQYF. For the CDR3, the DNA is TGTGCCAGCAGTGAACTCGGCGGGGGTGCGTACGAGCAGTACTTC.

This clonotype was counted at least ten times. V is TRBV12-3 or TRBV12-4 and J is TRBJ1-1; 10 nucleotides match TRBD1. This CDR3 contains 13 residues. V shed 6 bases and J 5 bases; nucleotides not matched to a gene: 3. This CDR3 is CASSRTGGTEAFF. In DNA, the CDR3 is TGTGCCAGCAGCCGGACAGGGGGAACTGAAGCTTTCTTT.

This clonotype has ten or more counts. V is TRBV5-1 and J is TRBJ2-1; D may correspond to TRBD1 or TRBD2 (6 bases each). In germline, CDR1 is SGHRS, CDR2 YFSETQ. V lost 0 bases and J 5 bases, leaving 12 bases between the germline ends. The CDR3 runs 15 residues. CDR3 region: CASSLVSRDNNEQFF. DNA of the CDR3: TGCGCCAGCAGCTTGGTGTCGCGGGACAACAATGAGCAGTTCTTC.

V usage is TRBV29-1 and J usage is TRBJ2-2; D uncertain. CDR3 length equals 14 residues. Per the germline V gene, CDR1 is SQVTM and CDR2 is ANQGSEA. Trimming removed 5 bases from V and 0 bases from J, with 10 bases in between. CDR3 sequence (DNA): TGCAGCGTTCGGACCGCTACGAACACCGGGGAGCTGTTTTTT. Protein: CSVRTATNTGELFF.

The CDR3 here is CSARSRVGETQYF. CDR3 sequence (DNA): TGCAGTGCTAGGAGTAGGGTTGGGGAGACCCAGTACTTC. The chain links TRBV20-1 to TRBJ2-5; no firm D call. Germline CDR1 is DFQATT and CDR2 is SNEGSKA (reference sequence). The CDR3 consists of 13 residues. V was shortened by 3 bases and J by 5 bases, with 13 bases between the two germline ends.

The genes are TRBV12-5 and TRBJ2-1; D is ambiguous. V gave up 1 base and J gave up 7 bases, with 2 bases separating them. The CDR3 totals 11 residues. Germline V lookup: CDR1 LGHNT, CDR2 FRNRAP. The CDR3 spells CASGLGNEQFF. CDR3 DNA sequence: TGTGCTAGTGGTTTGGGAAATGAGCAGTTCTTC.